These 22 T cell receptor beta chains came from one sample sequenced in a study of T cell changes during pregnancy in multiple sclerosis. TCRdb keeps only in-frame clones here, not all; method: immunoSEQ multiplex PCR. The sample contains 85,000 to 90,000 clones, 90% to 95% of which appear only once. The sample was peripheral blood, taken after pregnancy. These receptors originate from a female donor in good health, enrolled as a control in a pregnancy study.

This chain joins TRBV5-1 and TRBJ2-1; D remains unclear. Deletions cut 1 base from V and 4 bases from J, with 9 bases between. The CDR3 totals 14 residues. Germline V gene sequence: CDR1 SGHRS, CDR2 YFSETQ. CDR3 sequence: CASSLSAEYNEQFF. CDR3 bases: TGCGCCAGCAGCTTGTCCGCGGAATACAATGAGCAGTTCTTC.

V usage is TRBV2 and J usage is TRBJ2-7, with TRBD2 as a possible D gene (8 bases). The V and J ends lost 6 bases and 4 bases respectively, with 19 bases between them. The CDR3 totals 15 residues. Germline CDR1 is SNHLY and CDR2 is FYNNEI. The CDR3 DNA is TGTGCCAGCAGCGGGGGGGGGACGACAGGGTACGAGCAGTACTTC. This encodes CASSGGGTTGYEQYF.

The V call is TRBV27, the J call TRBJ2-7, with 8 bases fitting TRBD1. Germline trimming cut 2 bases from V and 2 bases from J; bases unmatched to any gene: 11. In germline, CDR1 is MNHEY, CDR2 SMNVEV (reference sequence). There are 17 residues in the CDR3. CDR3 amino acids: CASSLRLRGQVTYEQYF. For the CDR3, the DNA is TGTGCCAGCAGTTTACGCTTAAGGGGACAGGTCACCTACGAGCAGTACTTC.

This chain links TRBV5-1 with TRBJ2-6, with 8 bases fitting TRBD1. The CDR3 spans 20 residues. CDR1 is SGHRS, CDR2 YFSETQ, per germline. V dropped 1 base and J dropped 3; count of bases not matched to a gene: 15. The CDR3 reads CASSLNGTGTGTSGANVLTF. CDR3 DNA sequence: TGCGCCAGCAGCTTGAACGGAACCGGGACAGGCACAAGTGGGGCCAACGTCCTGACTTTC.

This sequence joins TRBV28 and TRBJ2-5; 10 positions match TRBD1. Germline-derived CDR1 and CDR2 are MDHEN and SYDVKM. The CDR3 spans 15 residues. J lost 7 bases, V lost 3 bases, and 8 bases had no gene match. CDR3: CASSFPGTGAGTQYF. The CDR3 nucleotides are TGTGCCAGCAGTTTTCCTGGGACAGGGGCGGGGACCCAGTACTTC. Complete variable domain (other parts from reference TRBV28 and TRBJ2-5): DVKVTQSSRYLVKRTGEKVFLECVQDMDHENMFWYRQDPGLGLRLIYFSYDVKMKEKGDIPEGYSVSREKKERFSLILESASTNQTSMYLCASSFPGTGAGTQYFGPGTRLLVL.

The rearrangement joins TRBV28 to TRBJ1-2; TRBD1 might be the D (5 bases). Germline CDR1 MDHEN, CDR2 SYDVKM. Trimming took off 4 bases at V and 0 bases at J, with 15 bases between the two ends. This CDR3 comprises 16 residues. The CDR3 spells CASSSGRGLANYGYTF. As DNA, the CDR3 is TGTGCCAGCAGTTCGGGGCGGGGGTTAGCTAACTATGGCTACACCTTC.

The sample holds one count of this clone. This sequence joins TRBV2 and TRBJ2-7; D might be TRBD2 (6 bases). Germline lookup yields CDR1 SNHLY and CDR2 FYNNEI. Trimming removed 6 bases at V and 0 bases at J, with 15 bases between. The CDR3 has 15 residues. CDR3 loop: CASSPGGSGSYEQYF. DNA for the CDR3: TGTGCCAGCAGCCCCGGAGGTAGCGGCTCCTACGAGCAGTACTTC. The full variable domain, rest sourced from reference TRBV2 and TRBJ2-7, is EPEVTQTPSHQVTQMGQEVILRCVPISNHLYFYWYRQILGQKVEFLVSFYNNEISEKSEIFDDQFSVERPDGSNFTLKIRSTKLEDSAMYFCASSPGGSGSYEQYFGPGTRLTVT.

The chain employs TRBV25-1 and TRBJ2-2; 10 nucleotides agree with TRBD1. The trim removed 4 bases at V and 6 bases at J, leaving 11 bases unmatched. Per the germline V gene, CDR1 is MGHDK and CDR2 is SYGVNS. This CDR3 has 17 amino acids. The CDR3 sequence: CASSARPGTGDAGELFF. The CDR3, as DNA: TGTGCCAGCAGTGCGCGCCCCGGGACAGGGGACGCCGGGGAGCTGTTTTTT.

V usage is TRBV5-1 and J usage is TRBJ2-3; TRBD1 might be the D (5 bases). The length of the CDR3 is 15 residues. In germline, CDR1 is SGHRS, CDR2 YFSETQ. The V and J ends lost 4 bases and 6 bases respectively, with 18 bases between them. The CDR3 nucleotides are TGCGCCAGCAGCGGAAACACACAGGCTGGGGATACGCAGTATTTT. It translates to CASSGNTQAGDTQYF.

This clone has only one observation. This rearrangement joins TRBV13 to TRBJ2-1; D possibly corresponds to TRBD2 (6 bases). CDR3 length: 15 amino acids. In germline, CDR1 is PRHDT, CDR2 FYEKMQ (reference sequence). Trimming left V 1 base short and J 9 bases short, with 16 bases between. In DNA form, the CDR3 reads TGTGCCAGCAGCTTAGCCCCGGGACTCAATACTGAGCAGTTCTTC. Translated, it gives CASSLAPGLNTEQFF.

The gene calls are TRBV7-2 and TRBJ1-1; 11 bases fit TRBD1. This CDR3 region has 15 residues. Germline V gene lookup returns CDR1 SGHTA and CDR2 FQGNSA. Trimming at V came to 5 bases and at J to 0 bases, leaving 2 bases not matched to a gene. The CDR3 sequence is CASSGQGAMNTEAFF. CDR3 bases: TGTGCCAGCAGCGGACAGGGGGCGATGAACACTGAAGCTTTCTTT.

The chain has TRBV7-2 and TRBJ1-1; 8 positions match TRBD1. Germline CDR1 is SGHTA and CDR2 is FQGNSA. V lost 1 base to trimming and J lost 10 bases; unmatched junction nucleotides: 8. The CDR3 contains 14 residues. CDR3: CASSLDRPGQVAFF. The CDR3 DNA reads as TGTGCCAGCAGCTTAGATCGGCCGGGACAGGTAGCTTTCTTT.

The rearrangement joins TRBV4-2 to TRBJ2-7; 8 bases are shared with TRBD2. The junction had 3 bases not matched to a gene; V was cut back by 2 bases and J by 3 bases. The CDR3 covers 14 residues. Germline CDR1 and CDR2: LGHNA and YNFKEQ. The CDR3 DNA follows: TGTGCCAGCAGCCAAACAGCGGGAGTCTACGAGCAGTACTTC. Residues: CASSQTAGVYEQYF.

V gene TRBV9 combines with J gene TRBJ1-4, with 11 bases that match TRBD1. Germline V gene sequence: CDR1 SGDLS, CDR2 YYNGEE. Trimming at V came to 4 bases and at J to 8 bases, leaving 7 bases not matched to a gene. The CDR3 has 15 amino acids. CDR3 DNA sequence: TGTGCCAGCAGCCCGAGAGGGACAGGGGGGGAAAAACTGTTTTTT. Translating it yields CASSPRGTGGEKLFF.

This clone occurred once. The chain links TRBV29-1 to TRBJ1-1; D unclear. The CDR3 length is 15 residues. V lost 0 bases, J lost 4 bases, and 15 bases lay in between. Per germline, CDR1 SQVTM and CDR2 ANQGSEA. CDR3 sequence (DNA): TGCAGCGTTGAAGAAGGAGGCCCCACGGGCACTGAAGCTTTCTTT. Translation: CSVEEGGPTGTEAFF.

This chain connects TRBV19 to TRBJ2-7; 8 bases match TRBD1. The CDR3 covers 13 residues. The V gene's germline CDR1 is LNHDA and CDR2 SQIVND (reference sequence). V lost 7 bases, J lost 4 bases, and 6 bases stayed unmatched. The CDR3 here is CASKRTGNYEQYF. CDR3 in DNA: TGTGCCAGTAAACGGACAGGGAATTACGAGCAGTACTTC.

The chain carries TRBV28 and TRBJ1-3, with D maybe TRBD1 (6 bases). Trimming shortened V by 2 bases and J by 4 bases, and 18 bases separated the two germline ends. The CDR3 is made up of 17 amino acids. Germline CDR1 MDHEN, CDR2 SYDVKM. In DNA form, the CDR3 reads TGTGCCAGCAGTTTAGGGGCGGGGGGCGATTCGGGAAACACCATATATTTT. It is translated as CASSLGAGGDSGNTIYF. Full variable domain (outside the CDR3, taken from reference TRBV28 and TRBJ1-3): DVKVTQSSRYLVKRTGEKVFLECVQDMDHENMFWYRQDPGLGLRLIYFSYDVKMKEKGDIPEGYSVSREKKERFSLILESASTNQTSMYLCASSLGAGGDSGNTIYFGEGSWLTVV.

This clone was counted once. This rearrangement joins TRBV2 to TRBJ1-2; D gene ambiguous. The CDR3 runs to 12 residues. From germline, CDR1 is SNHLY and CDR2 FYNNEI. Deletions cut 4 bases from V and 4 bases from J, with 7 bases between. Here the CDR3 DNA reads TGTGCCAGCAGTGGAGGGATCTATGGCTACACCTTC. Translating it yields CASSGGIYGYTF.

J is TRBJ2-1 and V is TRBV4-1; the D gene is possibly TRBD1 (6 bases). Germline V CDR1 and CDR2: MGHRA, YSYEKL. The ends were cut back, 4 bases at V and 5 bases at J, with 12 bases in the middle. This CDR3 comprises 14 residues. The CDR3 bases are TGCGCCAGCAGCCCGCGTGCAGGGGACAATGAGCAGTTCTTC. This encodes CASSPRAGDNEQFF.

The chain combines TRBV5-1 with TRBJ2-2, with D tentatively TRBD1 (6 bases). The CDR3 length is 14 residues. V lost 4 bases and J 6 bases, leaving 13 bases between the germline ends. Germline CDR1 is SGHRS and CDR2 is YFSETQ. The CDR3 loop reads CASSTQGPPGELFF. The CDR3 region has the DNA TGCGCCAGCAGCACTCAGGGGCCCCCCGGGGAGCTGTTTTTT.

J is TRBJ2-5 and V is TRBV5-1; the match to TRBD2 covers 7 bases. Germline lookup yields CDR1 SGHRS and CDR2 YFSETQ. This CDR3 region has 14 residues. With 0 bases clipped from V and 5 bases from J, the junction kept 4 bases outside the gene matches. CDR3 protein: CASSLAGEGETQYF. The CDR3 bases are TGCGCCAGCAGCTTGGCCGGGGAGGGGGAGACCCAGTACTTC.

The J gene is TRBJ2-3, the V gene TRBV11-1, with unresolved D. Germline V gene lookup returns CDR1 SGHAT and CDR2 FQDESV (reference sequence). Trimming cost V 4 bases and J 5 bases, with 13 bases left between them. This CDR3 is built from 14 residues. The CDR3 sequence is CASSSSTLKDTQYF. The CDR3 DNA reads as TGTGCCAGCAGCTCCAGTACCTTAAAAGATACGCAGTATTTT.